This entry concerns a single TCR beta chain. Its antigen is still unknown. The data belong to a study of long-term antiretroviral therapy in people with HIV. Findings and caveats of the study: HIV repertoires showed narrower CDR3 length ranges than controls. Dominant in the repertoire at all time points were clones expanded before ART.

This CDR3 comprises 12 residues. In germline, CDR1 is SGHDT, CDR2 YYEEEE. Trimming removed 0 bases from V and 4 bases from J, with 4 bases in between. With survey level as its setting, the immunoSEQ assay was v3.0. Data came from immunoSEQ multiplex PCR; TCRdb stores just in-frame clones and leaves some out. The sample records more than 25,000 clones, roughly 90% being singletons. The chain has TRBV5-6 and TRBJ2-5; the D is unclear. The sample consisted of unsorted PBMCs, taken 2 years after starting antiretroviral therapy. The TCR was taken from a man aged 45-65 years with HIV. CDR3 loop: CASSLVSETQYF. The CDR3 DNA reads as TGTGCCAGCAGCTTGGTCTCAGAGACCCAGTACTTC.